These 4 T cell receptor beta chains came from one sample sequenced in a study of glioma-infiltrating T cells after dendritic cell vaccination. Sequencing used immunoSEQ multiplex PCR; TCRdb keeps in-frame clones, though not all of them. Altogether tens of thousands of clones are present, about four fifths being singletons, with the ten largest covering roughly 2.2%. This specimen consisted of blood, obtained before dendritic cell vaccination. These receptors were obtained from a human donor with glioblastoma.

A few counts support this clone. CDR3 sequence (DNA): TGTGCCAGCTCCAGCTACAATGAGCAGTTCTTC. Residues: CASSSYNEQFF. The rearrangement links TRBV2 to TRBJ2-1; no clear D. Germline values: CDR1 SNHLY, CDR2 FYNNEI. V was shortened by 8 bases and J by 3 bases, with 5 bases between the two germline ends. The CDR3 is made up of 11 amino acids.

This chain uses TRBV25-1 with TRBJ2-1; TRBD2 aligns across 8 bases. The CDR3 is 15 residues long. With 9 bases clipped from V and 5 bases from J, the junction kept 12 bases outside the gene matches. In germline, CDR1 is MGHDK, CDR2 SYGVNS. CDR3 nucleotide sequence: TGTGCCAGTGCCCAAAAGGGGACTAGGAACAATGAGCAGTTCTTC. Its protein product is CASAQKGTRNNEQFF.

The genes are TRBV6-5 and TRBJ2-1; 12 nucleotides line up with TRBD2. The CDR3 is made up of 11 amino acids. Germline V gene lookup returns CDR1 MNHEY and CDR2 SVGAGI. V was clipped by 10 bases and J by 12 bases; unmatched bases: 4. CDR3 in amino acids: CATGTSGRQFF. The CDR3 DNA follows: TGTGCCACCGGGACTAGCGGGCGGCAGTTCTTC.

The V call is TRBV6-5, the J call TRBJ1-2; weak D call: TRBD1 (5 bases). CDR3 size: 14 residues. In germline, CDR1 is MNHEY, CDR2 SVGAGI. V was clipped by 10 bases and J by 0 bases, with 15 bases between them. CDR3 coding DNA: TGTGCCACCAACCGGGGGGAAGCTAACTATGGCTACACCTTC. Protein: CATNRGEANYGYTF.